The sequence of this T cell receptor beta chain was determined in a study of blood T cell repertoires in COVID-19. The CDR3 runs 14 residues. V was trimmed by 6 bases and J by 3 bases, leaving 14 bases between them. Germline V CDR1 and CDR2: MDHEN, SYDVKM. The assay was immunoSEQ multiplex PCR, and TCRdb's table has in-frame clones only and misses some. Of about 210,000 clones in the sample, under 95% were seen once. The chain combines TRBV28 with TRBJ2-5, with D perhaps TRBD1 (5 bases). Sequenced sample: peripheral blood. The receptor comes from a man aged 25-45 years with acute or convalescent COVID-19. The CDR3 DNA reads TGTGCCAGCAGCCCTGGGGCCGAGGAAGAGACCCAGTACTTC. It translates to CASSPGAEEETQYF.